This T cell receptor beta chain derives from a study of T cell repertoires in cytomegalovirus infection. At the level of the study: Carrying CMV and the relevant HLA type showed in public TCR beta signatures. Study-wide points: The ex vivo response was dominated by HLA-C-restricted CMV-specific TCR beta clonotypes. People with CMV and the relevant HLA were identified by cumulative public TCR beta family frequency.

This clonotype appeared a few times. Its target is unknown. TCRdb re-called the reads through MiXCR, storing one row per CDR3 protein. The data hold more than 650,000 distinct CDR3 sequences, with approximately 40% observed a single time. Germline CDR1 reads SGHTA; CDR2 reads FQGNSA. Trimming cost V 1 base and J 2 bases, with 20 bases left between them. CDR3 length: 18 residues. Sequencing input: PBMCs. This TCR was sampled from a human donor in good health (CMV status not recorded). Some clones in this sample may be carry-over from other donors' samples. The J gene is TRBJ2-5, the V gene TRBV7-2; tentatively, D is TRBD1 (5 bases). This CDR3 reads CASSLVRLSQGSQETQYF. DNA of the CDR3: TGTGCCAGCAGCTTAGTGCGTCTTTCGCAGGGATCGCAAGAGACCCAGTACTTC. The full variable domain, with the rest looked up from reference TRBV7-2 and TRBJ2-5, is GAGVSQSPSNKVTEKGKDVELRCDPISGHTALYWYRQSLGQGLEFLIYFQGNSAPDKSGLPSDRFSAERTGGSVSTLTIQRTQQEDSAVYLCASSLVRLSQGSQETQYFGPGTRLLVL.